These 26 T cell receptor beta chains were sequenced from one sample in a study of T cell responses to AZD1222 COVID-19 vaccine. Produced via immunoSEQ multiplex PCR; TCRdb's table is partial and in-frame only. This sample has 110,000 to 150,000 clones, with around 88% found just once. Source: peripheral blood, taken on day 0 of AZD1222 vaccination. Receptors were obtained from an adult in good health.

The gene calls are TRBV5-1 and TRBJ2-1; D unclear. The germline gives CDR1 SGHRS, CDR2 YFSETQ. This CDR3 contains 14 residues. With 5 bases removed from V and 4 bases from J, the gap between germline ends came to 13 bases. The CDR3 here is CASSKERGYNEQFF. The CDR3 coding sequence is TGCGCCAGCAGTAAAGAACGAGGATACAATGAGCAGTTCTTC.

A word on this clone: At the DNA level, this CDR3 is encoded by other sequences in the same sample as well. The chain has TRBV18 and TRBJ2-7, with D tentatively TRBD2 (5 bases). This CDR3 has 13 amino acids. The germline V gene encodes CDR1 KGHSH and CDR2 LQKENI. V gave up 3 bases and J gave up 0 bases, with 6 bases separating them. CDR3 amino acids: CASSPTSSYEQYF. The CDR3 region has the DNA TGTGCCAGCTCACCTACTAGCTCCTACGAGCAGTACTTC.

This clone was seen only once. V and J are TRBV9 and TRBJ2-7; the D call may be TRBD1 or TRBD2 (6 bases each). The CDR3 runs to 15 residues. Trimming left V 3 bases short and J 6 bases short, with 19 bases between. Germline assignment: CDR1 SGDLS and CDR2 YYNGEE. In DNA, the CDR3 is TGTGCCAGCAGCGGAGGAGGGGGATTACTGAGCGAGCAGTACTTC. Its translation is CASSGGGGLLSEQYF.

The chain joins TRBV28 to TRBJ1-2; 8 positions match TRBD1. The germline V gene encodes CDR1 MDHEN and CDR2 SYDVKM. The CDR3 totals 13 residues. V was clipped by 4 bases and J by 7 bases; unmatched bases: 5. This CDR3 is CASSSVGTGGYTF. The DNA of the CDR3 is TGTGCCAGCAGTTCCGTAGGGACAGGTGGCTACACCTTC.

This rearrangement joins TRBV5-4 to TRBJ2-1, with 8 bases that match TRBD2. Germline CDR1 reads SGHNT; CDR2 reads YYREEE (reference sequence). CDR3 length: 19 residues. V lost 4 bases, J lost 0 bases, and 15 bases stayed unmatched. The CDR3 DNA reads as TGTGCCAGCAGCCGGCGCACCGCTAGCGGGCTTAACTCCTACAATGAGCAGTTCTTC. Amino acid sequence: CASSRRTASGLNSYNEQFF.

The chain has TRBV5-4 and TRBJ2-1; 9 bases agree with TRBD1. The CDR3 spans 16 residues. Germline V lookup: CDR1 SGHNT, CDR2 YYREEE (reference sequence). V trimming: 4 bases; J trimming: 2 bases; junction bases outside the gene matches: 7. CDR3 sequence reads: CASSVTGTGTYNEQFF. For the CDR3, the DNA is TGTGCCAGCAGCGTTACCGGGACAGGGACCTACAATGAGCAGTTCTTC.

The DNA for the CDR3 is TGTGCCAGCACCGACCCGGTGGGAGGCTCCTACGAGCAGTACTTC. The encoded protein is CASTDPVGGSYEQYF. V is TRBV6-5 and J is TRBJ2-7; a weak D match, TRBD2 (6 bases). V lost 7 bases to trimming and J lost 0 bases, with 16 bases between them. The CDR3 runs 15 residues. Germline values: CDR1 MNHEY, CDR2 SVGAGI.

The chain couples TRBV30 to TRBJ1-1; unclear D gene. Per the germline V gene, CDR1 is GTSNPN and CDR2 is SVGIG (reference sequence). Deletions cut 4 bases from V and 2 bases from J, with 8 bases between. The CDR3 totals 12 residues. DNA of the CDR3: TGTGCCTGGACTCAGTTTAACACTGAAGCTTTCTTT. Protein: CAWTQFNTEAFF.

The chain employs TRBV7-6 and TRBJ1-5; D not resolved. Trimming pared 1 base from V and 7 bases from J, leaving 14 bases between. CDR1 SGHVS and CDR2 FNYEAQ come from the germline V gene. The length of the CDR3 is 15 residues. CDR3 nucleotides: TGTGCCAGCAGCTTAGGCCCGCTAGGTGTCCAGCCCCAGCATTTT. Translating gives CASSLGPLGVQPQHF.

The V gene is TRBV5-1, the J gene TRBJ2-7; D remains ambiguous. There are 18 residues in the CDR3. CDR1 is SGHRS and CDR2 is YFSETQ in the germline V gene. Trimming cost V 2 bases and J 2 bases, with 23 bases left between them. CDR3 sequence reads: CASSFVTSIGQVTYEQYF. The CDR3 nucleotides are TGCGCCAGCAGCTTCGTTACCAGTATAGGGCAGGTCACCTACGAGCAGTACTTC.

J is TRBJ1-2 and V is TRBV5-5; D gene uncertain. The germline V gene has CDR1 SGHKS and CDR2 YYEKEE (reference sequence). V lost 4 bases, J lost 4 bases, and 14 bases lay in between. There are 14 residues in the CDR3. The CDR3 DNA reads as TGTGCCAGCAGCCTACCTCTGGTAGCCTATGGCTACACCTTC. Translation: CASSLPLVAYGYTF.

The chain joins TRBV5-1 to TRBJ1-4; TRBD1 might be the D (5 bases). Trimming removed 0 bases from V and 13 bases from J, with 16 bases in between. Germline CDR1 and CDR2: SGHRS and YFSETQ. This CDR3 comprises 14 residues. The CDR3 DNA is TGCGCCAGCAGCTTGGAAAGTATCTCGGGGCCACTGTTTTTT. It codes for CASSLESISGPLFF. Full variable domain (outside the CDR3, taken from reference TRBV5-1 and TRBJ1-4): KAGVTQTPRYLIKTRGQQVTLSCSPISGHRSVSWYQQTPGQGLQFLFEYFSETQRNKGNFPGRFSGRQFSNSRSEMNVSTLELGDSALYLCASSLESISGPLFFGSGTQLSVL.

The CDR3 loop is CASSQSATPDTQYF. CDR3 sequence (DNA): TGTGCCAGCAGCCAAAGCGCGACACCAGATACGCAGTATTTT. The J gene is TRBJ2-3, the V gene TRBV3-1 (or the pseudogene TRBV3-2); D gene uncertain. The germline V gene has CDR1 LGHDT and CDR2 YNNKEL (reference sequence). V was trimmed by 2 bases and J by 4 bases, leaving 10 bases between them. The CDR3 runs to 14 residues.

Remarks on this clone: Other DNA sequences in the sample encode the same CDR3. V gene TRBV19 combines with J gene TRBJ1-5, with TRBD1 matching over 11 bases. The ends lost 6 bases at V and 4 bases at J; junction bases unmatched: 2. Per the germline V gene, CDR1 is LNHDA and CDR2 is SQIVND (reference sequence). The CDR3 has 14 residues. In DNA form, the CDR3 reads TGTGCCAGTAGCGGGACAGGGGGGAATCAGCCCCAGCATTTT. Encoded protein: CASSGTGGNQPQHF.

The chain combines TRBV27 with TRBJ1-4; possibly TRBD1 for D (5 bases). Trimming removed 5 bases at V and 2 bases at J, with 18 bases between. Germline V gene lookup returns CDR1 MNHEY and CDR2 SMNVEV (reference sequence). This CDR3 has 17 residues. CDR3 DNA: TGTGCCAGCAGTCCCCTTAGGGGCAGGGCGACTAATGAAAAACTGTTTTTT. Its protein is CASSPLRGRATNEKLFF.

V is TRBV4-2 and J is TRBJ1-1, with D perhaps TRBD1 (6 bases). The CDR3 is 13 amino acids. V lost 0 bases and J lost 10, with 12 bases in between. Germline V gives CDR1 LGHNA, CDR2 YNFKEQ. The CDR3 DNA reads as TGTGCCAGCAGCCAAGAAGACAGGCAAAGAGCTTTCTTT. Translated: CASSQEDRQRAFF.

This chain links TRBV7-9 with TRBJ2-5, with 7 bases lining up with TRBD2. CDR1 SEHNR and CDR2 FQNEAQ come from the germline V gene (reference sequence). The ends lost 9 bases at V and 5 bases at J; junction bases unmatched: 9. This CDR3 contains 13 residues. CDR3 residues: CARGEGPLETQYF. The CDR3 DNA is TGTGCCAGGGGGGAGGGCCCCCTCGAGACCCAGTACTTC.

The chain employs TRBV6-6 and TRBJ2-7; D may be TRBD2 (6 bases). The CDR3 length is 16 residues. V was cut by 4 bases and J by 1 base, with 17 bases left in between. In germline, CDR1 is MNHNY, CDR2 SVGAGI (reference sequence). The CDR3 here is CASSLSLREWSYEQYF. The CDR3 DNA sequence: TGTGCCAGCAGTTTAAGTCTTCGGGAGTGGTCCTACGAGCAGTACTTC.

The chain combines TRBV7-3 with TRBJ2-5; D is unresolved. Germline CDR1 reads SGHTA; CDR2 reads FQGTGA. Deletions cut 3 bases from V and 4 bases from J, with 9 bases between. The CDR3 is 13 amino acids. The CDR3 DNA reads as TGTGCCAGCAGCTTCGGGCCCCGAGAGACCCAGTACTTC. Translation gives CASSFGPRETQYF.

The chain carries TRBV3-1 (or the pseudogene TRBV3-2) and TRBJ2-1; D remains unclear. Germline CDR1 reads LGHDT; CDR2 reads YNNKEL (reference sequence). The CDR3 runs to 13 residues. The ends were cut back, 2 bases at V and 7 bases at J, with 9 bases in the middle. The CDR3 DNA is TGTGCCAGCAGCCAATCGGGTGGGAATGAGCAGTTCTTC. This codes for CASSQSGGNEQFF.

This CDR3 is CASNRAMNTEAFF. The CDR3 DNA follows: TGCGCCAGTAACAGGGCGATGAACACTGAAGCTTTCTTT. V gene TRBV10-2 combines with J gene TRBJ1-1, with D possibly TRBD1 on 6 matching bases. The V end lost 9 bases, the J end lost 0 bases, and 11 bases lay between the germline ends. Germline CDR1 and CDR2: WSHSY and SAAADI. The CDR3 loop spans 13 amino acids.

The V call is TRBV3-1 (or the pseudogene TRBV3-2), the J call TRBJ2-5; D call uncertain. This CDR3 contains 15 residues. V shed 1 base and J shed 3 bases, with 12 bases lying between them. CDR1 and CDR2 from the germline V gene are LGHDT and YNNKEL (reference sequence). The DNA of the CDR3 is TGTGCCAGCAGCCAAGGAGTAGCCCTAGAAGAGACCCAGTACTTC. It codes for CASSQGVALEETQYF.

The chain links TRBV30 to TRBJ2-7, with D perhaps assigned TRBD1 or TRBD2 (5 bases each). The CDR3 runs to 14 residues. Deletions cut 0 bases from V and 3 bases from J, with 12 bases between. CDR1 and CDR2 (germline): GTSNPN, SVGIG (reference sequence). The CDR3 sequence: CAWSVRVGDYEQYF. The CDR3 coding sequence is TGTGCCTGGAGTGTACGTGTGGGGGACTACGAGCAGTACTTC.

The CDR3 DNA is TGCGCCAGCAGCCAAGAATGGGGAACCTATAATTCACCCCTCCACTTT. It translates to CASSQEWGTYNSPLHF. This chain links TRBV4-1 with TRBJ1-6; D remains ambiguous. The CDR3 is made up of 16 amino acids. The V gene's germline CDR1 is MGHRA and CDR2 YSYEKL. The V gene lost 0 bases and the J gene lost 2 bases, with 8 bases spanning the gap.

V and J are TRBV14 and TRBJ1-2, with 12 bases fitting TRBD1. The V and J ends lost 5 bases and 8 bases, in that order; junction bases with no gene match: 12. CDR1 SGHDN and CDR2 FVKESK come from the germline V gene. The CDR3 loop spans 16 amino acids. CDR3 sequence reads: CASSNFAGQGAVGYTF. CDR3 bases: TGTGCCAGCAGCAACTTCGCGGGACAGGGGGCCGTAGGCTACACCTTC.

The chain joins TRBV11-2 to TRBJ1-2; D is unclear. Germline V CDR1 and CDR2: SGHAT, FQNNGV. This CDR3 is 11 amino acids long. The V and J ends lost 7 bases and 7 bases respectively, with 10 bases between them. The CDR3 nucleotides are TGTGCCAGCACCGGATCTCGTGGCTACACCTTC. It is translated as CASTGSRGYTF.